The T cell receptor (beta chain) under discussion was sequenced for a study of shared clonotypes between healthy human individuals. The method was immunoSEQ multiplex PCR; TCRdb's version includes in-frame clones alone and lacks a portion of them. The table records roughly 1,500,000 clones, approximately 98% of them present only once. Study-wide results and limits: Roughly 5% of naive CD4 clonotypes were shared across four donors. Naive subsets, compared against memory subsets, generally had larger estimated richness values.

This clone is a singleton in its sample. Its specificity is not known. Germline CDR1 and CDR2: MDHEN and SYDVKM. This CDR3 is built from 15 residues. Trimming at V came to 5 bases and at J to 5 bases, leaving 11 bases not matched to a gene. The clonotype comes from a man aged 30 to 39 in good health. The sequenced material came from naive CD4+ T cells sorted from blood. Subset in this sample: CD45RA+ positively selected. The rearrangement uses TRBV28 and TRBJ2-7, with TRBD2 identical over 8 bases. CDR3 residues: CASSPAGGGRNEQYF. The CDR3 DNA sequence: TGTGCCAGCAGTCCCGCCGGGGGGGGAAGAAACGAGCAGTACTTC.